A selection of T cell receptor beta chains follows, all from one sample in a study of CD8+ T cells in alopecia areata. Assay: immunoSEQ multiplex PCR; the TCRdb copy retains only in-frame clones and omits some. The data contain some 240,000 clones, about 58% of them singletons. This material consisted of CD4+ T cells sorted from blood, taken at week 4, from a patient treated with tofacitinib. Source of these receptors: a human donor with alopecia areata. Each CDR3 is given with its conserved first and last residue. A D gene is named only where the DNA matches it firmly. Size is omitted from some rows. Given values are once, few, many or a class for expanded clones.

clone size	D gene	V gene	J gene	CDR3 protein	CDR3 DNA
few	.	TRBV28	TRBJ1-6	CASSGNSPLHF	TGTGCATCCTCCGGGAATTCACCCCTCCACTTT
.	.	TRBV7-2	TRBJ1-6	CASSAQVSPLHF	TGTGCCAGCAGCGCGCAAGTATCACCCCTCCACTTT
.	TRBD1	TRBV6-6	TRBJ2-1	CASSSGGQGDYNEQFF	TGTGCCAGCAGTTCAGGGGGACAGGGGGACTACAATGAGCAGTTCTTC
.	.	TRBV5-1	TRBJ2-7	CASSLSGPNYEQYF	TGCGCCAGCAGCTTATCGGGACCGAACTACGAGCAGTACTTC
few	TRBD1	TRBV29-1	TRBJ1-1	CSVATTGDAFF	TGCAGCGTTGCGACGACAGGGGATGCTTTCTTT
.	.	TRBV29-1	TRBJ1-2	CSVLRTDSNYGYTF	TGCAGCGTCCTACGGACAGACTCTAACTATGGCTACACCTTC
.	TRBD2	TRBV7-3	TRBJ2-7	CASSPGGGPYEQYF	TGTGCCAGCAGCCCCGGCGGGGGGCCCTACGAGCAGTACTTC
.	.	TRBV29-1	TRBJ1-2	CSVVETPVNYGYTF	TGCAGCGTTGTAGAGACACCTGTTAACTATGGCTACACCTTC
few	TRBD1	TRBV10-3	TRBJ2-7	CAISQGTAYEQYF	TGTGCCATCAGTCAGGGGACAGCCTACGAGCAGTACTTC
few	.	TRBV6-6	TRBJ2-2	CASSYRRGDTGELFF	TGTGCCAGCAGTTATAGGCGGGGCGACACCGGGGAGCTGTTTTTT
many	TRBD2	TRBV27	TRBJ2-3	CASRGLSGASTDTQYF	TGTGCCAGCAGGGGACTTAGCGGGGCTAGCACAGATACGCAGTATTTT
.	.	TRBV25-1	TRBJ2-5	CASSEPRGRETQYF	TGTGCCAGCAGTGAGCCCAGGGGCCGGGAGACCCAGTACTTC
.	.	TRBV29-1	TRBJ1-2	CSVGGAREGGYTF	TGCAGCGTTGGCGGGGCGCGGGAAGGTGGCTACACCTTC
.	.	TRBV10-3	TRBJ2-3	CAIRASTDTQYF	TGTGCCATCAGGGCCTCGACAGATACGCAGTATTTT
.	.	TRBV7-2	TRBJ1-1	CASSVNGLTNTEAFF	TGTGCCAGCAGCGTGAACGGCCTAACAAACACTGAAGCTTTCTTT
.	.	TRBV27	TRBJ1-2	CASRQANYGYTF	TGTGCCAGCAGGCAGGCAAACTATGGCTACACCTTC
few	.	TRBV29-1	TRBJ1-4	CSVDDQNEKLFF	TGCAGCGTTGACGACCAGAATGAAAAACTGTTTTTT
.	.	TRBV7-9	TRBJ1-4	CASSLGNRAATNEKLFF	TGTGCCAGCAGCCTCGGGAACAGGGCTGCAACTAATGAAAAACTGTTTTTT
.	.	TRBV6-5	TRBJ1-1	CASSYGGTEAFF	TGTGCCAGCAGTTACGGGGGAACTGAAGCTTTCTTT
few	.	TRBV6-1	TRBJ1-5	CASSDSTDNQPQHF	TGTGCCAGCAGTGACTCGACAGACAATCAGCCCCAGCATTTT
.	.	TRBV7-2	TRBJ2-7	CASSLEAGMGEQYF	TGTGCCAGCAGCTTAGAGGCAGGGATGGGGGAGCAGTACTTC
few	.	TRBV28	TRBJ2-7	CASSPPWYEQYF	TGTGCCAGCAGTCCCCCGTGGTACGAGCAGTACTTC
few	.	TRBV19	TRBJ2-7	CATLGETYEQYF	TGTGCCACCCTAGGGGAGACCTACGAGCAGTACTTC
.	.	TRBV9	TRBJ1-5	CASSVSGVGQGSLSQPQHF	TGTGCCAGCAGCGTATCAGGGGTGGGCCAGGGAAGTCTTTCTCAGCCCCAGCATTTT
.	.	TRBV5-1	TRBJ2-1	CASSSRPGDSYNEQFF	TGCGCCAGCAGCTCCCGCCCGGGGGACTCCTACAATGAGCAGTTCTTC
few	.	TRBV30	TRBJ1-5	CAWSSRGDQPQHF	TGTGCCTGGAGTAGTAGGGGTGATCAGCCCCAGCATTTT
.	.	TRBV5-4	TRBJ2-1	CASSGTGLSYNEQFF	TGTGCCAGCAGCGGTACAGGGCTCTCCTACAATGAGCAGTTCTTC
.	TRBD1	TRBV5-6	TRBJ1-1	CASSLVQGRNTEAFF	TGTGCCAGCAGCTTGGTACAGGGGAGGAACACTGAAGCTTTCTTT
.	.	TRBV30	TRBJ1-1	CAWNSGSMTEAFF	TGTGCCTGGAATAGTGGCAGTATGACTGAAGCTTTCTTT
.	.	TRBV5-1	TRBJ1-2	CASSLDLRNYGYTF	TGCGCCAGCAGCTTGGATCTTCGAAACTATGGCTACACCTTC
.	TRBD2	TRBV6-5	TRBJ2-1	CASSYSSAGINEQFF	TGTGCCAGCAGTTACTCGTCAGCGGGGATCAATGAGCAGTTCTTC
few	.	TRBV29-1	TRBJ2-7	CSVDTDGSYEQYF	TGCAGCGTTGACACAGATGGGTCCTACGAGCAGTACTTC
.	TRBD1	TRBV27	TRBJ2-7	CASSSLAGQGHNEQYF	TGTGCCAGCTCCTCGCTGGCGGGACAGGGGCACAATGAGCAGTACTTC
few	.	TRBV29-1	TRBJ2-5	CSVRFTTPQETQYF	TGCAGCGTTCGTTTCACCACACCCCAAGAGACCCAGTACTTC
.	.	TRBV29-1	TRBJ1-1	CSVEDGAAGGAFF	TGCAGCGTTGAAGATGGGGCAGCGGGGGGAGCTTTCTTT
few	.	TRBV2	TRBJ2-2	CASRGTPNTGELFF	TGTGCCAGCAGAGGGACACCGAACACCGGGGAGCTGTTTTTT
.	.	TRBV29-1	TRBJ2-5	CSVRLGETQYF	TGCAGCGTTCGCTTAGGGGAGACCCAGTACTTC
.	.	TRBV30	TRBJ1-1	CAWSIRDGAEAFF	TGTGCCTGGAGTATCCGGGACGGGGCTGAAGCTTTCTTT
many	.	TRBV6-1	TRBJ2-3	CASRQADTQYF	TGTGCCAGCAGGCAGGCAGATACGCAGTATTTT
.	.	TRBV25-1	TRBJ2-7	CATGSYEQYF	TGTGCCACCGGATCCTACGAGCAGTACTTC
.	.	TRBV30	TRBJ1-6	CAWSGDYNSPLHF	TGTGCCTGGAGTGGGGATTATAATTCACCCCTCCACTTT
.	.	TRBV19	TRBJ2-1	CASSIAHQQFF	TGTGCCAGTAGTATAGCACACCAGCAGTTCTTC
few	TRBD2	TRBV18	TRBJ2-1	CASSPLRGFNNEQFF	TGTGCCAGCTCACCACTGCGGGGGTTTAACAATGAGCAGTTCTTC
.	.	TRBV18	TRBJ2-7	CASSLKVGDLSHEQYF	TGTGCCAGCTCACTTAAAGTAGGGGACTTGTCTCATGAGCAGTACTTC
.	.	TRBV5-4	TRBJ2-2	CASSLQRNTGELFF	TGTGCCAGCAGCTTGCAGAGGAACACCGGGGAGCTGTTTTTT
few	TRBD1	TRBV27	TRBJ1-2	CASSQGQALLYGYTF	TGTGCCAGCAGTCAGGGACAGGCCCTCCTCTATGGCTACACCTTC
.	TRBD1	TRBV10-3	TRBJ1-6	CAISEPDRGESPLHF	TGTGCCATCAGTGAACCCGACAGGGGGGAATCACCCCTCCACTTT
.	TRBD1	TRBV29-1	TRBJ1-2	CSVAGGGYGYTF	TGCAGCGTGGCAGGGGGCGGTTATGGCTACACCTTC